This T cell receptor (beta chain) was captured in a study of cytomegalovirus exposure and HLA in healthy donors. The PCR ran on 60 Vbeta and 13 Jbeta primers. The assay was immunoSEQ multiplex PCR, and TCRdb's table has in-frame clones only and misses some. The sample carries under 150,000 clones, over 70% recorded once. Material for sequencing was PBMCs. This TCR was recovered from a woman between 35 and 50 years old in good health and CMV-seropositive.

The CDR3 is CASSMGTAVNTEAFF. CDR3 in DNA: TGTGCCAGTAGTATGGGGACAGCGGTGAACACTGAAGCTTTCTTT. The genes are TRBV19 and TRBJ1-1; TRBD1 agrees at 7 bases. The V segment lost 3 bases and the J segment 0 bases; nucleotides outside the gene matches: 4. Germline lookup yields CDR1 LNHDA and CDR2 SQIVND (reference sequence). The CDR3 contains 15 residues.